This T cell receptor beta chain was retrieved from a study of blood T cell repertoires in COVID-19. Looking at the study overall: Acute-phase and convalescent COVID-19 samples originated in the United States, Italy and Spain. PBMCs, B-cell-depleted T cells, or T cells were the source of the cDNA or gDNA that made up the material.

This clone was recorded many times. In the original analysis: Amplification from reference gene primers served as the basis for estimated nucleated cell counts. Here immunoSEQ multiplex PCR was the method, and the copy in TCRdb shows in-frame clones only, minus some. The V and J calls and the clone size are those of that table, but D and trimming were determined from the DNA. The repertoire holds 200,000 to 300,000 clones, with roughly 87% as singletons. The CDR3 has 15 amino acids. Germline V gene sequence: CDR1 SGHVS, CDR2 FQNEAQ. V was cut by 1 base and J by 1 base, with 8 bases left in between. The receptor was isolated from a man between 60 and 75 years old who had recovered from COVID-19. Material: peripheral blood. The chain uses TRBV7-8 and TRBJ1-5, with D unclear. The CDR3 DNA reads TGTGCCAGCAGCTTAGGAGGAACGAGCAATCAGCCCCAGCATTTT. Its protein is CASSLGGTSNQPQHF.